The clone carrying this TCR beta chain occurred many times. This record belongs to a study of regulatory T cells in long-lasting Graves disease. As to time point: newly diagnosed GD, antithyroid drugs for less than 3 months. PBMCs were the source of the RNA used for TCR sequencing. Arm-PCR of CDR3 regions and iRepertoire HTBI primers were the basis on which TCR beta libraries were built. MiXCR, run by TCRdb on the multiplex PCR reads, gives a single entry per CDR3 protein. The table has roughly 360,000 distinct CDR3 sequences, 10% to 15% seen once. From germline, CDR1 is SGHRS and CDR2 YFSETQ. CDR3 length: 13 residues. The V end was cut by 3 bases, the J end by 7 bases, with 8 bases between. Separately, the same data were catalogued under a study of T cells in Graves' hyperthyroidism and ophthalmopathy.

The TCR sequence derives from a woman between 18 and 29 years old with Graves disease. This rearrangement joins TRBV5-1 to TRBJ1-6; D ambiguous. This sample comprised peripheral blood mononuclear cells (PBMCs), obtained at new diagnosis, from a patient treated with antithyroid drugs. The CDR3 region has the DNA TGCGCCAGCAGCTCCGAAGGCAATTCACCCCTCCACTTT. This sequence encodes CASSSEGNSPLHF.